The 20 T cell receptor beta chains below were found in one sample sequenced in a study of CXCR3-negative and CXCR3-positive naive CD8 T cells. TRB cDNA was prepared as libraries by UMI-labeled 5' RACE. TCRdb reprocessed the 5' RACE reads; each CDR3 protein has one entry and no DNA is given. The sample is made up of over 45,000 distinct CDR3 sequences, and the top ten hold about 15% of it. The sample consisted of memory CD8+ T cells from blood. The receptors here all came from a human donor in good health. Some clones in this sample may be carry-over from other donors' samples.

CDR3 amino acids: CASSQDESGREFGEQFF. V and J are TRBV14 and TRBJ2-1; TCRdb's D call, TRBD2, is unchecked because there is no DNA. This CDR3 has 17 amino acids. CDR1 and CDR2 (germline): SGHDN, FVKESK.

The chain has TRBV28 and TRBJ2-7; TCRdb outputs TRBD1, but without DNA this stays unchecked. The CDR3 is made up of 13 amino acids. Germline-derived CDR1 and CDR2 are MDHEN and SYDVKM. CDR3 sequence: CASTRQISYEQYF.

The V call is TRBV14, the J call TRBJ2-3; TCRdb returns TRBD2, unconfirmable since there is no DNA. The CDR3 covers 15 residues. The germline CDR1 and CDR2 sequences are SGHDN and FVKESK. CDR3: CASSRRTSGTDTQYF.

This chain joins TRBV29-1 and TRBJ1-2; checking the TCRdb D call of TRBD1 is not possible without DNA. The germline V gene has CDR1 SQVTM and CDR2 ANQGSEA. The CDR3 covers 15 residues. This CDR3 is CSVEPPEDPDYGYTF. The full variable domain, rest sourced from reference TRBV29-1 and TRBJ1-2, is SAVISQKPSRDICQRGTSLTIQCQVDSQVTMMFWYRQQPGQSLTLIATANQGSEATYESGFVIDKFPISRPNLTFSTLTVSNMSPEDSSIYLCSVEPPEDPDYGYTFGSGTRLTVV.

The V call is TRBV28, the J call TRBJ2-2; TCRdb designates TRBD2, a call that cannot be tested without DNA. Germline CDR1 reads MDHEN; CDR2 reads SYDVKM. CDR3 length: 14 residues. The CDR3 loop reads CASSLSGPSGELFF.

The CDR3 sequence: CSVGGQGVAEAFF. The V and J genes are TRBV29-1 and TRBJ1-1; TCRdb returns TRBD1, unconfirmable since there is no DNA. CDR1 and CDR2 from the germline V gene are SQVTM and ANQGSEA. The CDR3 is made up of 13 amino acids.

This chain uses TRBV2 with TRBJ2-1; TCRdb lists TRBD1, though no DNA is available to test this call. The V gene's germline CDR1 is SNHLY and CDR2 FYNNEI. This CDR3 is built from 15 residues. The CDR3 sequence: CASSYTGGAGNEQFF.

V gene TRBV6-2 or TRBV6-3 combines with J gene TRBJ2-7; TCRdb returns TRBD2, unconfirmable since there is no DNA. The CDR3 has 14 amino acids. Looked up from germline, CDR1 is MNHEY and CDR2 is SVGEGT. The chain's CDR3 is CASSFGLETYVQYF.

The chain employs TRBV7-7 and TRBJ2-1; the TRBD1 assignment by TCRdb is unverifiable without DNA. The V gene's germline CDR1 is SSHAT and CDR2 FNYEAQ (reference sequence). The CDR3 extends over 15 amino acids. Here the CDR3 reads CASSLGGTGYNEQFF.

The chain joins TRBV4-3 to TRBJ2-2; no DNA is available, so the TRBD2 call from TCRdb remains unchecked. Germline lookup yields CDR1 LGHNA and CDR2 YSLEER. This CDR3 contains 14 residues. This chain's CDR3 is CASSPGIRDGELFF.

Here the CDR3 reads CASSLREGHLNTEAFF. The rearrangement links TRBV28 to TRBJ1-1. This CDR3 region has 16 residues. Germline V gene sequence: CDR1 MDHEN, CDR2 SYDVKM.

The chain employs TRBV28 and TRBJ2-5; TCRdb gives TRBD1 as the D gene, but with no DNA this cannot be confirmed. This CDR3 comprises 14 residues. Per germline, CDR1 MDHEN and CDR2 SYDVKM. CDR3 protein: CASSFDPGLETQYF.

The rearrangement uses TRBV7-2 and TRBJ1-1; the D call of TRBD1 rests on TCRdb alone, since no DNA is present to check it. Germline values: CDR1 SGHTA, CDR2 FQGNSA. This CDR3 has 14 amino acids. CDR3 amino acids: CASSLDLGGIEAFF.

The chain combines TRBV28 with TRBJ2-1; TCRdb reports TRBD2, a call that lacks DNA to check it against. This CDR3 contains 16 residues. The germline gives CDR1 MDHEN, CDR2 SYDVKM. The CDR3 protein is CASDPRERTGYNEQFF. Complete variable domain (other parts from reference TRBV28 and TRBJ2-1): DVKVTQSSRYLVKRTGEKVFLECVQDMDHENMFWYRQDPGLGLRLIYFSYDVKMKEKGDIPEGYSVSREKKERFSLILESASTNQTSMYLCASDPRERTGYNEQFFGPGTRLTVL.

This rearrangement joins TRBV28 to TRBJ2-2; TCRdb lists TRBD2, though no DNA is available to test this call. CDR3 size: 16 residues. The germline V gene encodes CDR1 MDHEN and CDR2 SYDVKM. CDR3 loop: CASSRLRSGRTGELFF.

The gene calls are TRBV6-2 or TRBV6-3 and TRBJ2-2; checking the TCRdb D call of TRBD2 is not possible without DNA. Germline lookup yields CDR1 MNHEY and CDR2 SVGEGT. This CDR3 is 17 amino acids long. The chain's CDR3 is CASSTSLAGDGTGELFF.

The rearrangement joins TRBV5-1 to TRBJ2-1; the TRBD1 assignment by TCRdb is unverifiable without DNA. Germline assignment: CDR1 SGHRS and CDR2 YFSETQ. The CDR3 loop spans 15 amino acids. The CDR3 protein is CASSYRTGEYNEQFF. The entire variable domain, with the rest obtained from reference TRBV5-1 and TRBJ2-1, is as follows: KAGVTQTPRYLIKTRGQQVTLSCSPISGHRSVSWYQQTPGQGLQFLFEYFSETQRNKGNFPGRFSGRQFSNSRSEMNVSTLELGDSALYLCASSYRTGEYNEQFFGPGTRLTVL.

The chain carries TRBV25-1 and TRBJ1-2. The germline V gene encodes CDR1 MGHDK and CDR2 SYGVNS. The CDR3 sequence is 17 residues long. The chain's CDR3 is CASSEFFSGPSYYGYTF.

This chain links TRBV9 with TRBJ1-1. In germline, CDR1 is SGDLS, CDR2 YYNGEE. This CDR3 has 14 residues. This chain's CDR3 is CASSVASVNTEAVF.

The chain recombines TRBV7-9 with TRBJ2-7. The CDR3 covers 11 residues. CDR1 is SEHNR, CDR2 FQNEAQ, per germline (reference sequence). The CDR3 reads CASSLEREQYF. Full variable domain (rest looked up from reference TRBV7-9 and TRBJ2-7): DTGVSQNPRHKITKRGQNVTFRCDPISEHNRLYWYRQTLGQGPEFLTYFQNEAQLEKSRLLSDRFSAERPKGSFSTLEIQRTEQGDSAMYLCASSLEREQYFGPGTRLTVT.